Detailed here is one T cell receptor (beta chain). Its target is unknown. The record originates from a study of cytomegalovirus exposure and HLA in healthy donors. Broader study findings: Later on, an analysis tied about 17,000 TCR beta sequences to HLA alleles at 0.05 false discovery rate. Across donors, sequencing depth was assumed by presence/absence analyses to be roughly uniform.

The PCR ran on 60 Vbeta and 13 Jbeta primers. Original data processing: In a later analysis, of roughly 83 million unique beta chains, 9 million to 11 million appeared in at least two donors. Sequencing used immunoSEQ multiplex PCR; TCRdb keeps in-frame clones, though not all of them. D and trimming come from the DNA, and the V and J calls and clone size come from that table. The sample consists of about 160,000 clones, 80% of them appearing once. The sample was PBMCs. The receptor's source is a young man in good health and CMV-seronegative.

CDR3 bases: TGTGCCAGCAGTTTATCGGGGGACAGGGGGCAAGGCGAAGCTTTCTTT. It encodes CASSLSGDRGQGEAFF. The J gene is TRBJ1-1, the V gene TRBV27, with TRBD1 matching over 12 bases. Germline trimming cut 0 bases from V and 8 bases from J; bases unmatched to any gene: 7. The CDR3 length is 16 residues. Germline CDR1 reads MNHEY; CDR2 reads SMNVEV (reference sequence).